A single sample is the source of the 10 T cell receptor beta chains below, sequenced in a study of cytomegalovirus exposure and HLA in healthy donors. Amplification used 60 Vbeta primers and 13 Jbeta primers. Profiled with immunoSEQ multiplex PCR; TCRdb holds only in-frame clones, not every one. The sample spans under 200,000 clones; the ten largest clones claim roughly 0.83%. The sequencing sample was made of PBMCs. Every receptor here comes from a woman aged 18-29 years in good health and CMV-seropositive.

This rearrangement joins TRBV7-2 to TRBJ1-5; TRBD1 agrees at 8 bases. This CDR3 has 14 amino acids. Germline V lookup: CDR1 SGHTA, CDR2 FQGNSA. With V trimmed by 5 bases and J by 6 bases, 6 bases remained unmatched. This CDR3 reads CASSVGQGLQPQHF. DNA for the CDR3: TGTGCCAGCAGCGTCGGACAGGGCCTTCAGCCCCAGCATTTT.

The CDR3: CASSSFYRGRHEQYF. The CDR3, as DNA: TGTGCCAGCAGCTCCTTCTACAGGGGGCGGCACGAGCAGTACTTC. The V and J genes are TRBV7-8 and TRBJ2-7; 9 nucleotides align to TRBD1. V lost 4 bases to trimming and J lost 5 bases; unmatched junction nucleotides: 9. CDR1 is SGHVS, CDR2 FQNEAQ, per germline. CDR3 length: 15 amino acids.

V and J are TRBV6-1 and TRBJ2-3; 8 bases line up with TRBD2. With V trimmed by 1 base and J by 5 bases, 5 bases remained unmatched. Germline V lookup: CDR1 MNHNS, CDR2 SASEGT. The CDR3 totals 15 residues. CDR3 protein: CASSEVPGLGDTQYF. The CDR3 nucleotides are TGTGCCAGCAGTGAAGTCCCGGGACTAGGAGATACGCAGTATTTT.

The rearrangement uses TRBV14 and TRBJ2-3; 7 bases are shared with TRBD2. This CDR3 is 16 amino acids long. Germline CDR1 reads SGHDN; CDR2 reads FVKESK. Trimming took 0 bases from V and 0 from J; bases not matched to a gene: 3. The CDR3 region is CASSQDSGVSTDTQYF. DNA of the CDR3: TGTGCCAGCAGCCAAGACAGCGGGGTCAGCACAGATACGCAGTATTTT.

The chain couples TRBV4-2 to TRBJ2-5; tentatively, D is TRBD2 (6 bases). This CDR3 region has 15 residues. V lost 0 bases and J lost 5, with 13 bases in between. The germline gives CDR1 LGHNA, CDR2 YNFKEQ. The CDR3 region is CASSQDPTGRETQYF. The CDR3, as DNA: TGTGCCAGCAGCCAAGATCCTACGGGGAGGGAGACCCAGTACTTC.

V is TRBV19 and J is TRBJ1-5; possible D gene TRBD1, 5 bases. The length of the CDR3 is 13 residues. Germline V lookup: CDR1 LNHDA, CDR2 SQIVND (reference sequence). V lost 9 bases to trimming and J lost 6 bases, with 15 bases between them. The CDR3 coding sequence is TGTGCCAGCAATTGGGGGGAAGGTCAGCCCCAGCATTTT. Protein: CASNWGEGQPQHF.

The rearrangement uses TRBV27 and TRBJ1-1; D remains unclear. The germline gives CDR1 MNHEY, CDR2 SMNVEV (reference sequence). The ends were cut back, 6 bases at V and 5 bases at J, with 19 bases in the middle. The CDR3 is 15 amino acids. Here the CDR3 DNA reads TGTGCCAGCAGCTATCATGGGAGGGCGAAGACTGAAGCTTTCTTT. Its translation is CASSYHGRAKTEAFF.

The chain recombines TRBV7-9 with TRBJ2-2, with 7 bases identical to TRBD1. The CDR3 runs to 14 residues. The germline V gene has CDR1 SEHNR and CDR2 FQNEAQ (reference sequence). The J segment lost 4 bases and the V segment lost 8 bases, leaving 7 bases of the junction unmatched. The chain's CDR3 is CASGQAVTTGELFF. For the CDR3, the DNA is TGTGCCAGCGGACAGGCAGTAACCACCGGGGAGCTGTTTTTT.

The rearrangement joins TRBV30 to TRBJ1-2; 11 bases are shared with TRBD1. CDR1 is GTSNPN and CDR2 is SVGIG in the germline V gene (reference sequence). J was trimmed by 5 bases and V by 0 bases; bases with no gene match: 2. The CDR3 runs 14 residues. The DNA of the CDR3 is TGTGCCTGGAGTGTGGGGACAGGGGGTTATGGCTACACCTTC. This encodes CAWSVGTGGYGYTF.

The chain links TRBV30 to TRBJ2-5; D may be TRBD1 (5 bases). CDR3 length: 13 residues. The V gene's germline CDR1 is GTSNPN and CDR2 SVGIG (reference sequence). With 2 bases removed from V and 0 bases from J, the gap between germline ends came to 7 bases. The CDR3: CAWSSGNQETQYF. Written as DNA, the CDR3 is TGTGCCTGGAGTTCAGGGAACCAAGAGACCCAGTACTTC.